Below are 3 T cell receptor beta chains sequenced from a single sample in a study of blood T cell repertoires in COVID-19. The data were produced by immunoSEQ multiplex PCR, yet TCRdb's version contains in-frame clones alone and is incomplete. The repertoire holds roughly 70,000 clones, with just over 90% as singletons. Sequencing was carried out using peripheral blood. These receptors all come from a man aged 50 to 60 with COVID-19, enrolled during active disease.

V gene TRBV5-6 combines with J gene TRBJ2-7, with 8 positions matching TRBD2. V lost 4 bases, J lost 5 bases, and 11 bases stayed unmatched. The germline V gene has CDR1 SGHDT and CDR2 YYEEEE. This CDR3 spans 15 amino acids. The CDR3 reads CASSPRGGLAHEQYF. The DNA for the CDR3 is TGTGCCAGCAGCCCCCGGGGGGGTTTAGCCCACGAGCAGTACTTC.

This clone was recorded only once. The chain combines TRBV3-1 (or the pseudogene TRBV3-2) with TRBJ2-5; 9 positions agree with TRBD1. This CDR3 spans 13 amino acids. V was pared by 4 bases and J by 5 bases, with 2 bases of the junction left unmatched. Germline V gene data show CDR1 as LGHDT and CDR2 as YNNKEL (reference sequence). This chain's CDR3 is CASSRTGVETQYF. In nucleotides, the CDR3 is TGTGCCAGCAGCCGGACAGGGGTCGAGACCCAGTACTTC.

For this clone: Distinct nucleotide sequences in the sample also encode this CDR3. This sequence joins TRBV5-1 and TRBJ2-3; 11 positions match TRBD2. V was pared by 0 bases and J by 4 bases, with 4 bases of the junction left unmatched. Germline V gives CDR1 SGHRS, CDR2 YFSETQ. CDR3 length equals 16 residues. CDR3 coding DNA: TGCGCCAGCAGCTTGGTGTTAGCGGGAGGGTCAGATACGCAGTATTTT. Encoded protein: CASSLVLAGGSDTQYF.